This entry features one T cell receptor (beta chain) sequence. Original analysis: Amplification of reference gene primers was used by the study to estimate nucleated cell counts. The method was immunoSEQ multiplex PCR; TCRdb's version includes in-frame clones alone and lacks a portion of them. That table is the source of V, J and clone size, and D and trimming were worked out from the DNA. This sample has fewer than 150,000 clones, with around 87% found just once. This specimen comes from a study of blood T cell repertoires in COVID-19. The length of the CDR3 is 13 residues. With 0 bases clipped from V and 6 bases from J, the junction kept 2 bases outside the gene matches. CDR1 and CDR2 from the germline V gene are SGHNT and YYREEE (reference sequence).

The genes are TRBV5-4 and TRBJ2-7; 8 bases are shared with TRBD1. The receptor was isolated from a woman aged 50 to 60 who had recovered from COVID-19. Sequenced input: peripheral blood. CDR3 sequence: CASSLDGTGEQYF. CDR3 DNA: TGTGCCAGCAGCTTGGATGGGACAGGCGAGCAGTACTTC.